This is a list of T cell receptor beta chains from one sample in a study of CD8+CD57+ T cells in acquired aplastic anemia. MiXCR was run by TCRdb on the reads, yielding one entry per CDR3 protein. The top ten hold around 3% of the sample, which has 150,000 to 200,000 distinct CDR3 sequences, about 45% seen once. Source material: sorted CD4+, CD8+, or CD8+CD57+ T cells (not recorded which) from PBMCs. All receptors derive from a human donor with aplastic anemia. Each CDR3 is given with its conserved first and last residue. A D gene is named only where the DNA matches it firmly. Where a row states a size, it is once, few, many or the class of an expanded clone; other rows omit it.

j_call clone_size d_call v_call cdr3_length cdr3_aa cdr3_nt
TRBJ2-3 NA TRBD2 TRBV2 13 CARAGPTMDTQYF TGTGCCAGAGCGGGACCGACGATGGATACGCAGTATTTT
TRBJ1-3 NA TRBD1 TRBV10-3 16 CAISDPGQVSGNTIYF TGTGCCATCAGTGACCCCGGACAGGTCTCTGGAAACACCATATATTTT
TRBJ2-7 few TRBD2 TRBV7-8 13 CASSLGTTYEQYF TGTGCCAGCAGCTTGGGGACTACCTACGAGCAGTACTTC
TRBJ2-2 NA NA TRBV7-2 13 CASSSGLIGELFF TGTGCCAGCAGTTCCGGGTTGATCGGGGAGCTGTTTTTT
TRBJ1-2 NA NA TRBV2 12 CASSERAGNYTF TGTGCCAGCAGTGAAAGGGCAGGGAACTACACCTTC
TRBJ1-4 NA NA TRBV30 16 CAWTRGGGSTNEKLFF TGTGCCTGGACGAGGGGGGGGGGATCAACTAATGAAAAACTGTTTTTT
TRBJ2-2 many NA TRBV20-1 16 CSAVTPTGPTTGELFF TGCAGTGCCGTCACCCCTACAGGGCCGACAACCGGGGAGCTGTTTTTT
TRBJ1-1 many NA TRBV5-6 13 CASRFRGNTEAFF TGTGCCAGCAGGTTCAGGGGGAACACTGAAGCTTTCTTT
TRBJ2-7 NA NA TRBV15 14 CATSESRGRDEQYF TGTGCCACCAGCGAGTCTCGAGGGCGGGACGAGCAGTACTTC
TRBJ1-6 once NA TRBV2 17 CASSETGGLLENSPLHF TGTGCCAGCAGTGAAACGGGAGGTTTGCTGGAGAATTCACCCCTCCACTTT
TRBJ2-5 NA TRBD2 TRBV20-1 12 CSASGEGETQYF TGCAGTGCTAGCGGGGAGGGCGAGACCCAGTACTTC
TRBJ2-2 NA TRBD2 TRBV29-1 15 CSILAGVESAGELFF TGCAGCATCCTAGCGGGAGTTGAGTCGGCCGGGGAGCTGTTTTTT
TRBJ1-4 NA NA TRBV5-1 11 CASSQAQVWAF TGCGCCAGCAGCCAAGCGCAGGTTTGGGCTTTT
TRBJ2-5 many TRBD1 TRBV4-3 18 CASSQEGTGGRDQETQYF TGCGCCAGCAGCCAAGAAGGGACAGGGGGACGGGACCAAGAGACCCAGTACTTC
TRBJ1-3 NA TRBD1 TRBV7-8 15 CASRLGQSSGNTIYF TGTGCCAGCAGGCTGGGACAGAGCTCTGGAAACACCATATATTTT
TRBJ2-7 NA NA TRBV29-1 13 CSGGGGGRGEQYF TGCAGCGGTGGGGGCGGGGGTAGGGGAGAGCAGTACTTC
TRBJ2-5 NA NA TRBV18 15 CASSPLSRRGETQYF TGTGCCAGCTCACCGCTGTCGAGAAGGGGTGAGACCCAGTACTTC
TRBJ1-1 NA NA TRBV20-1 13 CSARENMNAEAFF TGCAGTGCTAGGGAGAACATGAACGCTGAAGCTTTCTTT
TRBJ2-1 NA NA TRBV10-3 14 CAISGQFSYNEQFF TGTGCCATCAGCGGACAGTTCTCCTACAATGAGCAGTTCTTC
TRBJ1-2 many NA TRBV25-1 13 CASSEKVYYGYTF TGTGCCAGCAGTGAAAAGGTTTACTATGGCTACACCTTC
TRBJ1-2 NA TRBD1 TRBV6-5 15 CASSYSAPGGQGYTF TGTGCCAGCAGTTACTCAGCCCCAGGGGGCCAAGGCTACACCTTC
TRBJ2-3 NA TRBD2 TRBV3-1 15 CASSDPTSGTDTQYF TGTGCCAGCAGCGACCCGACTAGCGGCACAGATACGCAGTATTTT
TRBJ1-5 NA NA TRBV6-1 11 CAGSEVIPQHF TGTGCCGGCAGTGAAGTTATTCCCCAGCATTTT
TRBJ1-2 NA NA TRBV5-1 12 CASSLAGGGYTF TGCGCCAGCAGCTTGGCTGGGGGCGGCTACACCTTC
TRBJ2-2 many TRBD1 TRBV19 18 CASSIDRTGFFNTGELFF TGTGCCAGTAGTATAGATCGGACAGGGTTTTTCAACACCGGGGAGCTGTTTTTT
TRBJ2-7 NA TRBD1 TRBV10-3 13 CASMGQGPYEQYF TGTGCCAGTATGGGACAGGGGCCCTACGAGCAGTACTTC
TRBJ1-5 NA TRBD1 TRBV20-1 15 CSLPTGKGSNQPQHF TGCAGCCTCCCGACAGGGAAGGGGAGCAATCAGCCCCAGCATTTT
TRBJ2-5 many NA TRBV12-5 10 CASGVETQYF TGTGCTAGTGGGGTCGAGACCCAGTACTTC
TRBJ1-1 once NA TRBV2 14 CASSEAQGVTEAFF TGTGCCAGCAGTGAAGCGCAGGGCGTCACTGAAGCTTTCTTT
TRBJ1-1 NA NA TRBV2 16 CAIIPGAVGMNTEAFF TGTGCCATCATCCCTGGGGCAGTCGGTATGAACACTGAAGCTTTCTTT
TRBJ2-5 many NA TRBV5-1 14 CASSLYSEWETQYF TGCGCCAGCAGCTTGTATAGCGAGTGGGAGACCCAGTACTTC
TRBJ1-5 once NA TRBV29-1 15 CSVGDGVLGNQPQHF TGCAGCGTTGGAGATGGGGTATTGGGCAATCAGCCCCAGCATTTT
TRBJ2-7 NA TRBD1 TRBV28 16 CASSSLGTGSWNEQYF TGTGCCAGCAGTTCACTAGGGACAGGGAGTTGGAACGAGCAGTACTTC
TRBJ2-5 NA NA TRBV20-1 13 CSARDDFVETQYF TGCAGTGCTAGGGATGACTTCGTAGAGACCCAGTACTTC
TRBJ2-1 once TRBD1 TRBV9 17 CASSAGQGAISYNEQFF TGTGCCAGCAGCGCCGGACAGGGGGCTATCTCCTACAATGAGCAGTTCTTC